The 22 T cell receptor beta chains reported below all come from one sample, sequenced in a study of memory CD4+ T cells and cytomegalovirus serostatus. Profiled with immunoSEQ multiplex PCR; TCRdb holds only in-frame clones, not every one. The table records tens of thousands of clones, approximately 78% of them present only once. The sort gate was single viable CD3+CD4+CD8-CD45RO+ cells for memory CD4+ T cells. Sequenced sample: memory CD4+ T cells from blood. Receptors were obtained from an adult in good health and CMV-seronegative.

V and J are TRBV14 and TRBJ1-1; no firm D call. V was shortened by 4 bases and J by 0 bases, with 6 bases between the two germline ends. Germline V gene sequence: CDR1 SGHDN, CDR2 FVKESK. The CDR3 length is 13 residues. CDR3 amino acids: CASSPGLNTEAFF. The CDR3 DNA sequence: TGTGCCAGCAGCCCCGGACTGAACACTGAAGCTTTCTTT.

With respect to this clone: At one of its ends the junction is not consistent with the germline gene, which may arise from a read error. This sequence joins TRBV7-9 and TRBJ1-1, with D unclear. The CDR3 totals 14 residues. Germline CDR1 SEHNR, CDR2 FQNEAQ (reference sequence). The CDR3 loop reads CAGSLVVLNTEAFF. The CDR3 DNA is TGTGCCGGCAGCTTAGTTGTCTTGAACACTGAAGCTTTCTTT.

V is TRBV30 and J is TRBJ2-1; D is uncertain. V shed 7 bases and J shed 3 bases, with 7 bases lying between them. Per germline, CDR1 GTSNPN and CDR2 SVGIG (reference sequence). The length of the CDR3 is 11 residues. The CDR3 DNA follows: TGTGCCTCCCGGAACTACAATGAGCAGTTCTTC. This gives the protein CASRNYNEQFF.

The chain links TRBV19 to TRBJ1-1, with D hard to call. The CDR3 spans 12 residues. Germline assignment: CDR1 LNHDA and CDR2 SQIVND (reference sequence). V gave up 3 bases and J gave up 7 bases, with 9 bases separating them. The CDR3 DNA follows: TGTGCCAGTAGTATTGGACGTTTTGAAGCTTTCTTT. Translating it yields CASSIGRFEAFF.

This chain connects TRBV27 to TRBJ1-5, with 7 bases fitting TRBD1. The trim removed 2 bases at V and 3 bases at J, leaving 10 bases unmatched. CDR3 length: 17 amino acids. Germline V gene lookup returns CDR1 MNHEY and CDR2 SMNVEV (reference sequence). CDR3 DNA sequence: TGTGCCAGCAGTTTAGGGGTCGGCAGGGGGGACAATCAGCCCCAGCATTTT. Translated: CASSLGVGRGDNQPQHF.

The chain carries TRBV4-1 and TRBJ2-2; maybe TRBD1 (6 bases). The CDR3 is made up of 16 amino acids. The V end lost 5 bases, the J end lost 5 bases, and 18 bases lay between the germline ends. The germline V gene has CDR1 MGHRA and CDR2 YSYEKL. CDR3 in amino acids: CASSTKQGFMTGELFF. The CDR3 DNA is TGCGCCAGCAGCACCAAACAGGGTTTTATGACCGGGGAGCTGTTTTTT.

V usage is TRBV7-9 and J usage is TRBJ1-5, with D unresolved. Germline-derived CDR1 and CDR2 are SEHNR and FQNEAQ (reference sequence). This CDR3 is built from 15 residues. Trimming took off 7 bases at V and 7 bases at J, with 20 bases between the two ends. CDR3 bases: TGTGCCAGCAACCTTTCGGCCCGGCTGATGCAGCCCCAGCATTTT. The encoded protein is CASNLSARLMQPQHF. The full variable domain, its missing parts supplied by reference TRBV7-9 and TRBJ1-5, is DTGVSQNPRHKITKRGQNVTFRCDPISEHNRLYWYRQTLGQGPEFLTYFQNEAQLEKSRLLSDRFSAERPKGSFSTLEIQRTEQGDSAMYLCASNLSARLMQPQHFGDGTRLSIL.

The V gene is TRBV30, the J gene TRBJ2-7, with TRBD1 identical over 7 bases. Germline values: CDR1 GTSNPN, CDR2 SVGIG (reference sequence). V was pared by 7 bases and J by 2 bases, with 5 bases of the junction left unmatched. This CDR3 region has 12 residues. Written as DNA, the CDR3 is TGTGCCTTGACAGGGTTCACCTACGAGCAGTACTTC. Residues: CALTGFTYEQYF.

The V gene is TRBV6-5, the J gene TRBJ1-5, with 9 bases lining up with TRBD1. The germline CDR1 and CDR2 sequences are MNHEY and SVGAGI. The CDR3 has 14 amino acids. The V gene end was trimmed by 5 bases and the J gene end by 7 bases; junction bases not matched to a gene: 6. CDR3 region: CASSENRGRQPQHF. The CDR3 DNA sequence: TGTGCCAGCAGTGAGAACAGGGGGCGCCAGCCCCAGCATTTT.

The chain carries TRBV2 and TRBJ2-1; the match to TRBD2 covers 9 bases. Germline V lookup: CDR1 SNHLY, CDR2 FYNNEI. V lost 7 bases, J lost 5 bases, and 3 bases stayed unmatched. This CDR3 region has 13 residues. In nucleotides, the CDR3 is TGTGCCAGCAAAGCGGGAGGTGACAATGAGCAGTTCTTC. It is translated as CASKAGGDNEQFF.

The CDR3 reads CASSTHRAGTGELFF. DNA for the CDR3: TGTGCCAGCAGCACCCACAGGGCGGGTACCGGGGAGCTGTTTTTT. This chain connects TRBV6-5 to TRBJ2-2; D may be TRBD1 (6 bases). The V and J ends lost 6 bases and 5 bases respectively, with 16 bases between them. From germline, CDR1 is MNHEY and CDR2 SVGAGI. The length of the CDR3 is 15 residues.

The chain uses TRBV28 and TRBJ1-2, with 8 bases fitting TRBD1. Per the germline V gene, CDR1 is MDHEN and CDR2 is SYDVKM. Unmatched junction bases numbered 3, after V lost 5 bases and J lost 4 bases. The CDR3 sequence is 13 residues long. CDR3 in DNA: TGTGCCAGCAGTCCAGGACAGGGCTATGGCTACACCTTC. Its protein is CASSPGQGYGYTF.

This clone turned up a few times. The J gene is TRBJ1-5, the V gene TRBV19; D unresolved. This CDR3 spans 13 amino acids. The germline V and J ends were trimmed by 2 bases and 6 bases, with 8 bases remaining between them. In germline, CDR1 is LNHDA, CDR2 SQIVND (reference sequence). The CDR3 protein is CASSIRLTQPQHF. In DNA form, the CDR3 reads TGTGCCAGTAGTATAAGGTTGACTCAGCCCCAGCATTTT.

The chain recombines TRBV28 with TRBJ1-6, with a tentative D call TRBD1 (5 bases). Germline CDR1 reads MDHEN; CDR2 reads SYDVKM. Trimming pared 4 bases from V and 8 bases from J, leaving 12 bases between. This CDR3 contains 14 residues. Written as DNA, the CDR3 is TGTGCCAGCAGTTCCCGGGGAGGGGATTCACCCCTCCACTTT. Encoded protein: CASSSRGGDSPLHF.

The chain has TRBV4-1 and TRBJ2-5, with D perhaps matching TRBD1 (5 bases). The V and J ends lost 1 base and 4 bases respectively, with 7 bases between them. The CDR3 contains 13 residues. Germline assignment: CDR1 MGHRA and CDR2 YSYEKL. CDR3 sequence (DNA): TGCGCCAGCAGCCAAGGACAGAGAGAGACCCAGTACTTC. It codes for CASSQGQRETQYF.

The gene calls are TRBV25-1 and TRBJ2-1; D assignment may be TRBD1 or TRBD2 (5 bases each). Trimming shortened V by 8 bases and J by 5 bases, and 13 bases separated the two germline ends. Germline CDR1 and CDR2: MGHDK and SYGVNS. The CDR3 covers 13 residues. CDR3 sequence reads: CASLRDGNNEQFF. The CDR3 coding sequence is TGTGCCAGCCTCCGGGACGGAAACAATGAGCAGTTCTTC. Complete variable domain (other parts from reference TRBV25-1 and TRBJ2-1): EADIYQTPRYLVIGTGKKITLECSQTMGHDKMYWYQQDPGMELHLIHYSYGVNSTEKGDLSSESTVSRIRTEHFPLTLESARPSHTSQYLCASLRDGNNEQFFGPGTRLTVL.

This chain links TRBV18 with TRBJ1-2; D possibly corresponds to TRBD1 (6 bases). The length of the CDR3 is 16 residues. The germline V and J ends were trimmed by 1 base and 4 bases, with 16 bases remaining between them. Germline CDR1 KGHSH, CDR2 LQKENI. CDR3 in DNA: TGTGCCAGCTCACCACAGGTACAGGGTCAAGGCTATGGCTACACCTTC. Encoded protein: CASSPQVQGQGYGYTF.

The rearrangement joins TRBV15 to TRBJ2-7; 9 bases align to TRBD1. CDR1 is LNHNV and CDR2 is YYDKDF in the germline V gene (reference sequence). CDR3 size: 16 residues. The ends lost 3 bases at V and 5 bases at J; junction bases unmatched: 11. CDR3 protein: CATSRERDRVIHEQYF. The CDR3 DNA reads TGTGCCACCAGCAGGGAGCGGGACAGGGTCATCCACGAGCAGTACTTC.

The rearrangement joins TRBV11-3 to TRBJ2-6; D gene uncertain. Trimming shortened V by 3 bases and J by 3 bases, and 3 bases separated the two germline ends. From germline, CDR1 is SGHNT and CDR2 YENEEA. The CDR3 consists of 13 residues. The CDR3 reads CASSFGGANVLTF. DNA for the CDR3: TGTGCCAGCAGCTTCGGTGGGGCCAACGTCCTGACTTTC.

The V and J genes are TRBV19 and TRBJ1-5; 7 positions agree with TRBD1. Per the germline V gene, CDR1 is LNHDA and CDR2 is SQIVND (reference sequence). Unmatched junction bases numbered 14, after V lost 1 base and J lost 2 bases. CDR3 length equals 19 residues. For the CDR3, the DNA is TGTGCCAGTAGTATAGTCCCGGGACAGTCAGCTGATGGCAATCAGCCCCAGCATTTT. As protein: CASSIVPGQSADGNQPQHF.

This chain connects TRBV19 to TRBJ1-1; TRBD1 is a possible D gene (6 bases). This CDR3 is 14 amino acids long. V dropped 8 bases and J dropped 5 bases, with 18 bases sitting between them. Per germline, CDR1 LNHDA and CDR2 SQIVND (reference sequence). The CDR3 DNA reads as TGTGCCAGTGCCCATCGGGGGCGAGGAACTGAAGCTTTCTTT. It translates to CASAHRGRGTEAFF.

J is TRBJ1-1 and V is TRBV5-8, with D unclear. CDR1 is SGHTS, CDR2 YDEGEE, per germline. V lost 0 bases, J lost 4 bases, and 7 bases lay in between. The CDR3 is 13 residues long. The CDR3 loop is CASSLGFSTEAFF. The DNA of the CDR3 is TGTGCCAGCAGCTTGGGGTTTAGCACTGAAGCTTTCTTT. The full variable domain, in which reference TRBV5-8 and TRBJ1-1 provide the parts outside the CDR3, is EAGVTQSPTHLIKTRGQQATLRCSPISGHTSVYWYQQALGLGLQFLLWYDEGEERNRGNFPPRFSGRQFPNYSSELNVNALELEDSALYLCASSLGFSTEAFFGQGTRLTVV.